This T cell receptor (beta chain) derives from a study of blood T cell repertoires in COVID-19. Method: immunoSEQ multiplex PCR; TCRdb's copy keeps in-frame clones and lacks some. The sample holds some 340,000 clones, more than 70% seen once. Across about two dozen US areas, participants ranged in age from about 18 to 90 years. The CDR3 runs 14 residues. Trimming cost V 6 bases and J 2 bases; bases outside gene matches: 7. The germline V gene encodes CDR1 SQVTM and CDR2 ANQGSEA. The sequence came from a woman aged 25-40 years who had recovered from COVID-19. V and J are TRBV29-1 and TRBJ2-3; TRBD1 matches at 8 bases. Sequencing was carried out using PBMCs or T cells enriched from blood (not recorded which). CDR3 bases: TGCAGCGTGAGACAGGGGTCCTCCACAGATACGCAGTATTTT. Protein: CSVRQGSSTDTQYF.